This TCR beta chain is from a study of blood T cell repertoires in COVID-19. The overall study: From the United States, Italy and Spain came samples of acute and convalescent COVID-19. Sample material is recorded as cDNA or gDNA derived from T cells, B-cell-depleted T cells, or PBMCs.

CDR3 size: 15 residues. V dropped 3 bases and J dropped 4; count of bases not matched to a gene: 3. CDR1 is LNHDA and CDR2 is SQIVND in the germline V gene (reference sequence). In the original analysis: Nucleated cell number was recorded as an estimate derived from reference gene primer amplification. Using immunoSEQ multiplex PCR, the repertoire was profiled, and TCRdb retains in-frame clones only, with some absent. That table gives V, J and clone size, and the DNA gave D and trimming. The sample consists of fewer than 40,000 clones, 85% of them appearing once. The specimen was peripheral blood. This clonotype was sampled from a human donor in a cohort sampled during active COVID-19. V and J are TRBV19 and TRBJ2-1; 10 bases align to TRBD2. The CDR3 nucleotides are TGTGCCAGTAGTATGAGGACTAGCGGATACAATGAGCAGTTCTTC. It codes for CASSMRTSGYNEQFF.